A selection of T cell receptor beta chains follows, all from one sample in a study of T-cell reconstitution after alpha-beta-depleted transplantation in children. Each CDR3 protein is one row after TCRdb ran MiXCR on the PCR reads. The repertoire holds hundreds of thousands of distinct CDR3 sequences, with under 14% as singletons. The sample was peripheral blood, taken 180 days after TCRalphabeta/CD19-depleted stem cell transplant. The receptors come from a male patient aged 2-15 years who had a stem cell transplant for chronic granulomatous disease, so the T cells may come from the graft donor. Each CDR3 is given with its conserved first and last residue. The D gene is left open where the match is weak. Expanded clones are given a class, and other clones once, few, many or no size at all.

d_call: TRBD2
v_call: TRBV7-9
cdr3_length: 16
j_call: TRBJ2-1
clone_size: -
cdr3_aa: CASSGGGLAVHNEQFF
cdr3_nt: TGTGCCAGCAGCGGAGGCGGGCTAGCGGTTCACAATGAGCAGTTCTTC

d_call: TRBD2
v_call: TRBV10-3
cdr3_length: 15
j_call: TRBJ2-7
clone_size: many
cdr3_aa: CAISSMAGGINEQYF
cdr3_nt: TGTGCCATCAGTTCCATGGCCGGGGGGATTAACGAGCAGTACTTC

d_call: TRBD2
v_call: TRBV28
cdr3_length: 14
j_call: TRBJ2-1
clone_size: many
cdr3_aa: CASSYSGSSNEQFF
cdr3_nt: TGTGCCAGCAGCTATAGCGGGAGCTCCAATGAGCAGTTCTTC

d_call: TRBD2
v_call: TRBV25-1
cdr3_length: 15
j_call: TRBJ2-3
clone_size: many
cdr3_aa: CASSLSGGAIDTQYF
cdr3_nt: TGTGCCAGCAGTCTGAGCGGGGGGGCGATAGATACGCAGTATTTT

d_call: -
v_call: TRBV15
cdr3_length: 14
j_call: TRBJ1-4
clone_size: many
cdr3_aa: CATSREGRNQELFF
cdr3_nt: TGTGCCACCAGCAGAGAGGGTAGGAATCAGGAACTGTTTTTT

d_call: -
v_call: TRBV9
cdr3_length: 15
j_call: TRBJ1-6
clone_size: few
cdr3_aa: CASSAGRGYNSPLHF
cdr3_nt: TGTGCCAGCAGCGCCGGAAGAGGCTATAATTCACCCCTCCACTTT

d_call: -
v_call: TRBV7-6
cdr3_length: 12
j_call: TRBJ2-6
clone_size: many
cdr3_aa: CARSSGANVLTF
cdr3_nt: TGTGCCAGATCAAGTGGGGCCAACGTCCTGACTTTC

d_call: TRBD1
v_call: TRBV28
cdr3_length: 16
j_call: TRBJ2-3
clone_size: many
cdr3_aa: CASTNRGPAPTDTQYF
cdr3_nt: TGTGCCAGCACCAATAGGGGGCCCGCCCCCACAGATACGCAGTATTTT

d_call: -
v_call: TRBV27
cdr3_length: 14
j_call: TRBJ2-7
clone_size: many
cdr3_aa: CASSSPWGPAEQYF
cdr3_nt: TGTGCCAGCAGTTCTCCTTGGGGGCCGGCGGAGCAGTACTTC

d_call: TRBD2
v_call: TRBV28
cdr3_length: 16
j_call: TRBJ2-3
clone_size: many
cdr3_aa: CASSFSAGAGTDTQYF
cdr3_nt: TGTGCCAGCAGCTTCTCAGCGGGAGCGGGCACAGATACGCAGTATTTT